This is a list of T cell receptor beta chains from one sample in a study of blood T cell repertoires in COVID-19. The repertoire was sequenced with immunoSEQ multiplex PCR; TCRdb's copy has only in-frame clones and lacks some. The sample comprises 380,000 or so clones, 80% to 90% of which are singletons, and 1.2% rests with the top ten. The sample was peripheral blood. These TCRs come from a man aged 35 to 55 with acute or convalescent COVID-19. CDR3s include the opening cysteine and the closing phenylalanine or tryptophan. The D gene is left open where the match is weak. Clone size is shown for a subset of rows, as once, few, many or a class of expanded clone.

v_call	clone_size	j_call	d_call	cdr3_aa	cdr3_nt
TRBV5-6	-	TRBJ1-2	-	CASSLELVVNYGYTF	TGTGCCAGCAGCTTGGAACTCGTGGTCAACTATGGCTACACCTTC
TRBV24-1	-	TRBJ2-1	TRBD2	CATSASGTSGDYNEQFF	TGTGCCACCAGTGCCTCTGGGACTAGCGGCGACTACAATGAGCAGTTCTTC
TRBV28	-	TRBJ2-7	TRBD2	CASPPRRPSGGYPGEQYF	TGTGCCAGCCCACCCCGTCGACCTAGCGGGGGCTATCCGGGTGAGCAGTACTTC
TRBV28	-	TRBJ1-2	-	CASRRGTQSRNYGYTF	TGTGCCAGCAGGAGGGGGACACAATCACGAAACTATGGCTACACCTTC
TRBV6-6	-	TRBJ2-5	-	CASSYRHQSGETQYF	TGTGCCAGCAGTTACAGACACCAAAGCGGAGAGACCCAGTACTTC
TRBV19	-	TRBJ2-2	TRBD2	CASSHRASGFNTGELFF	TGTGCCAGTAGTCACCGGGCTAGCGGGTTTAACACCGGGGAGCTGTTTTTT
TRBV5-5	once	TRBJ2-7	-	CASSPGGTGSREQYF	TGTGCCAGCAGCCCGGGGGGGACAGGGTCACGCGAGCAGTACTTC
TRBV7-9	many	TRBJ1-2	TRBD1	CASSLRDRVLGYTF	TGTGCCAGCAGCTTACGGGACAGGGTCCTTGGCTACACCTTC
TRBV7-2	-	TRBJ2-3	TRBD2	CASSPLAGGSDTQYF	TGTGCCAGCAGCCCGCTAGCGGGCGGGTCAGATACGCAGTATTTT
TRBV27	few	TRBJ1-1	-	CASRRNTEAFF	TGTGCATCCCGCAGGAACACTGAAGCTTTCTTT
TRBV30	-	TRBJ1-2	TRBD1	CAWETGKNYGYTF	TGTGCCTGGGAGACAGGGAAAAACTATGGCTACACCTTC
TRBV2	-	TRBJ2-5	TRBD2	CASNQAGGRETQYF	TGTGCCAGCAACCAAGCGGGGGGGAGGGAGACCCAGTACTTC
TRBV18	-	TRBJ2-7	TRBD1	CASSPGQISYEQYF	TGTGCCAGCTCACCGGGACAGATCTCCTACGAGCAGTACTTC
TRBV6-2/TRBV6-3	-	TRBJ2-2	-	CASSPLTGHTGELFF	TGTGCCAGCAGCCCCCTGACAGGACACACCGGGGAGCTGTTTTTT
TRBV6-6	-	TRBJ2-1	-	CASGQTYNEQFF	TGTGCCAGCGGGCAAACCTACAATGAGCAGTTCTTC
TRBV16	few	TRBJ2-7	TRBD1	CASSLGTGSGEQYF	TGTGCCAGCAGCCTCGGGACAGGGTCGGGCGAGCAGTACTTC
TRBV19	-	TRBJ2-1	TRBD1	CASSKQGENEQFF	TGTGCCAGTAGTAAACAGGGGGAGAATGAGCAGTTCTTC